A single sample is the source of the 15 T cell receptor beta chains below, sequenced in a study of CD8 T cells in ankylosing spondylitis. General study findings and limits: A TCR beta motif of roughly 8 highly homologous variants appeared characteristic of ankylosing spondylitis blood.

TCRdb redid the calling of the 5' RACE reads with MiXCR, one entry per CDR3 protein. The profile covers around 540,000 distinct CDR3 sequences, with 10% to 15% appearing a single time and 6.5% to 7% taken by the ten largest. Their antigens are not known. Sequencing used blood, either unsorted or a sorted T cell fraction (not recorded which). The receptors originated from a male donor with ankylosing spondylitis.

The CDR3 sequence: CSVVEGQLHGEQFF. In nucleotides, the CDR3 is TGCAGCGTTGTTGAGGGACAACTCCACGGTGAGCAGTTCTTC. The chain carries TRBV29-1 and TRBJ2-1, with a possible D match to TRBD1 (6 bases). V was trimmed by 4 bases and J by 9 bases, leaving 19 bases between them. This CDR3 is 14 amino acids long. Germline lookup yields CDR1 SQVTM and CDR2 ANQGSEA.

V usage is TRBV9 and J usage is TRBJ2-7; D not certain. Trimming stripped 4 bases from V and 0 bases from J, with 14 bases between. CDR3 length equals 15 residues. Germline CDR1 SGDLS, CDR2 YYNGEE. The CDR3 nucleotides read TGTGCCAGCAGCTCCCGTGGAGAGAGCTCCTACGAGCAGTACTTC. This sequence encodes CASSSRGESSYEQYF.

The chain employs TRBV2 and TRBJ2-2; D may be TRBD1 (5 bases). The CDR3 covers 14 residues. From germline, CDR1 is SNHLY and CDR2 FYNNEI. V was clipped by 6 bases and J by 1 base, with 9 bases between them. The CDR3 protein is CASRQGQNTGELFF. CDR3 sequence (DNA): TGTGCCAGCAGGCAGGGTCAGAACACCGGGGAGCTGTTTTTT.

This clonotype was counted between two and nine times. The chain employs TRBV11-1 and TRBJ2-1, with D perhaps assigned TRBD1 or TRBD2 (5 bases each). The CDR3 extends over 18 amino acids. The germline V and J ends were trimmed by 5 bases and 9 bases, with 29 bases remaining between them. Germline V lookup: CDR1 SGHAT, CDR2 FQDESV (reference sequence). The CDR3 is CASSPLSGAFVKRTEQFF. CDR3 sequence (DNA): TGTGCCAGCAGCCCTCTGTCCGGGGCGTTTGTCAAACGGACTGAGCAGTTCTTC.

The table lists this clonotype with many counts. The chain joins TRBV20-1 to TRBJ2-5; 8 positions agree with TRBD2. This CDR3 is built from 13 residues. CDR1 is DFQATT and CDR2 is SNEGSKA in the germline V gene (reference sequence). V trimming: 1 base; J trimming: 2 bases; junction bases outside the gene matches: 0. The DNA for the CDR3 is TGCAGTGCTAGAGCGGGAGGGCAAGAGACCCAGTACTTC. This encodes CSARAGGQETQYF.

This clonotype appeared a few times. The rearrangement joins TRBV20-1 to TRBJ2-3; D call uncertain. Germline V gene sequence: CDR1 DFQATT, CDR2 SNEGSKA (reference sequence). This CDR3 has 13 residues. V lost 6 bases and J 1 base, leaving 11 bases between the germline ends. In nucleotides, the CDR3 is TGCAGTGCAATGGGCCTTCGCACAGATACGCAGTATTTT. Protein sequence: CSAMGLRTDTQYF.

This clonotype was counted a few times. V and J are TRBV20-1 and TRBJ2-3, with D perhaps matching TRBD2 (5 bases). This CDR3 spans 14 amino acids. Germline CDR1 DFQATT, CDR2 SNEGSKA (reference sequence). The germline V and J ends were trimmed by 6 bases and 0 bases, with 13 bases remaining between them. CDR3 nucleotides: TGCAGTGCGATAGCGCTACCTAGCACAGATACGCAGTATTTT. Protein: CSAIALPSTDTQYF.

CDR3 bases: TGTGCCAGTAGTGGACTAGCGGGAGTTGGTGGTGAGCAGTTCTTC. Its protein is CASSGLAGVGGEQFF. The chain is built from TRBV19 and TRBJ2-1; 13 positions match TRBD2. Germline V gene sequence: CDR1 LNHDA, CDR2 SQIVND (reference sequence). V dropped 5 bases and J dropped 9; count of bases not matched to a gene: 7. The CDR3 contains 15 residues.

The chain carries TRBV20-1 and TRBJ2-3; 11 bases agree with TRBD2. Per the germline V gene, CDR1 is DFQATT and CDR2 is SNEGSKA (reference sequence). This CDR3 region has 14 residues. The trim removed 4 bases at V and 4 bases at J, leaving 4 bases unmatched. The CDR3 nucleotides are TGCAGTGCTACAGGACTAGCGGGTCCAGATACGCAGTATTTT. Protein product: CSATGLAGPDTQYF.

A few counts support this clonotype. The chain combines TRBV4-1 with TRBJ2-5, with 12 bases aligning to TRBD2. With V trimmed by 0 bases and J by 4 bases, 3 bases remained unmatched. The CDR3 has 16 residues. Germline V lookup: CDR1 MGHRA, CDR2 YSYEKL. The CDR3, as DNA: TGCGCCAGCAGCCAAGATCCTAGCGGGAGGGGAGAGACCCAGTACTTC. It is translated as CASSQDPSGRGETQYF.

This clonotype was recorded a few times. The chain carries TRBV4-1 and TRBJ1-2; perhaps TRBD1 as D (5 bases). Trimming left V 1 base short and J 0 bases short, with 9 bases between. CDR1 is MGHRA, CDR2 YSYEKL, per germline. The length of the CDR3 is 15 residues. This CDR3 reads CASSQVLGPNYGYTF. Written as DNA, the CDR3 is TGCGCCAGCAGCCAAGTTTTGGGACCTAACTATGGCTACACCTTC.

This chain joins TRBV5-1 and TRBJ1-4, with D tentatively TRBD1 (6 bases). This CDR3 has 15 residues. V lost 4 bases, J lost 3 bases, and 13 bases lay in between. Per germline, CDR1 SGHRS and CDR2 YFSETQ. In DNA form, the CDR3 reads TGCGCCAGCAGCAGCTTAGGGGGGCCTAATGAAAAACTGTTTTTT. Protein: CASSSLGGPNEKLFF.

There are many counts of this clonotype. This chain links TRBV12-3 or TRBV12-4 with TRBJ1-1; 11 nucleotides line up with TRBD1. This CDR3 comprises 14 residues. Trimming took 3 bases from V and 5 from J; bases not matched to a gene: 2. CDR3 protein: CASSFGTGGTEAFF. The CDR3 region has the DNA TGTGCCAGCAGTTTCGGGACAGGGGGGACTGAAGCTTTCTTT.

The table lists this clonotype with many counts. The chain combines TRBV12-3 or TRBV12-4 with TRBJ2-3; D uncertain. The CDR3 runs to 11 residues. Trimming took off 7 bases at V and 3 bases at J, with 5 bases between the two ends. The CDR3 loop reads CASTTTDTQYF. CDR3 in DNA: TGTGCCAGCACCACGACAGATACGCAGTATTTT.

This clonotype showed up just a few times. The J gene is TRBJ2-5, the V gene TRBV7-2; D is possibly TRBD2 (5 bases). Germline V gene data show CDR1 as SGHTA and CDR2 as FQGNSA. The CDR3 has 15 residues. V lost 1 base to trimming and J lost 2 bases, with 11 bases between them. CDR3 amino acids: CASSLVSSPQETQYF. CDR3 in DNA: TGTGCCAGCAGCTTAGTGTCTAGCCCTCAAGAGACCCAGTACTTC.